A single sample gave rise to the 22 T cell receptor beta chains below, sequenced in a study of vaccination and CD4 T cells after COVID-19. Cultured CD4+ T-cell DNA underwent Oncomine TCR Beta short-read sequencing. Each CDR3 protein is one row after TCRdb ran MiXCR on the PCR reads. The repertoire holds tens of thousands of distinct CDR3 sequences, with 60% as singletons. Their target antigens are unknown. Treatment of the sample: roughly 10-day PBMC culture with coronavirus spike peptide pools or control peptides (ViraFEST assay). The material was CD4+ T cells from blood, cultured in vitro, obtained after SARS-CoV-2 vaccination. The receptors were gathered from a human donor who received a COVID-19 vaccine.

The rearrangement joins TRBV7-6 to TRBJ2-7; the match to TRBD2 covers 7 bases. The CDR3 contains 12 residues. Per the germline V gene, CDR1 is SGHVS and CDR2 is FNYEAQ. J was trimmed by 3 bases and V by 8 bases; bases with no gene match: 4. The CDR3 DNA follows: TGTGCCAGCGGCCGGGACTACTACGAGCAGTACTTC. Translated, it gives CASGRDYYEQYF.

This clonotype was seen only a few times. The gene calls are TRBV7-2 and TRBJ2-3; 10 bases align to TRBD2. The CDR3 loop spans 16 amino acids. In germline, CDR1 is SGHTA, CDR2 FQGNSA. V dropped 4 bases and J dropped 1; count of bases not matched to a gene: 5. DNA of the CDR3: TGTGCCAGCAGCTGGTCGCTAGCGGGGGGCACAGATACGCAGTATTTT. Its translation is CASSWSLAGGTDTQYF.

The V and J genes are TRBV30 and TRBJ1-1, with 8 nucleotides matching TRBD1. After removal of 3 bases from V and 2 bases from J, the junction contained 5 bases not matched to a gene. Germline values: CDR1 GTSNPN, CDR2 SVGIG (reference sequence). CDR3 length: 14 amino acids. For the CDR3, the DNA is TGTGCCTGGAGGGCAGGGGGCGGCAACACTGAAGCTTTCTTT. It is translated as CAWRAGGGNTEAFF.

The CDR3 loop is CASSRTGSNQPQHF. The CDR3 DNA reads TGTGCCAGCAGCAGGACAGGGAGCAATCAGCCCCAGCATTTT. V and J are TRBV28 and TRBJ1-5, with 8 positions matching TRBD1. Germline lookup yields CDR1 MDHEN and CDR2 SYDVKM. The V gene end was trimmed by 6 bases and the J gene end by 1 base; junction bases not matched to a gene: 2. CDR3 size: 14 residues.

CDR3 amino acids: CASSLPPREGYTF. The CDR3 region has the DNA TGCGCCAGCAGCTTGCCCCCGAGGGAAGGCTACACCTTC. The gene calls are TRBV5-1 and TRBJ1-2; no firm D call. The germline CDR1 and CDR2 sequences are SGHRS and YFSETQ. CDR3 length equals 13 residues. Trimming pared 1 base from V and 8 bases from J, leaving 12 bases between. The variable domain in full, with the rest retrieved from reference TRBV5-1 and TRBJ1-2, is KAGVTQTPRYLIKTRGQQVTLSCSPISGHRSVSWYQQTPGQGLQFLFEYFSETQRNKGNFPGRFSGRQFSNSRSEMNVSTLELGDSALYLCASSLPPREGYTFGSGTRLTVV.

The J gene is TRBJ2-5, the V gene TRBV11-3; D might be TRBD1 or TRBD2, each matching 5 bases. Trimming shortened V by 1 base and J by 5 bases, and 17 bases separated the two germline ends. Germline CDR1 reads SGHNT; CDR2 reads YENEEA. The CDR3 runs 16 residues. CDR3 sequence (DNA): TGTGCCAGCAGCTTAGGGGGACCAGTAAATGTGGAGACCCAGTACTTC. Residues: CASSLGGPVNVETQYF. The entire variable domain, with the rest obtained from reference TRBV11-3 and TRBJ2-5, is as follows: EAGVVQSPRYKIIEKKQPVAFWCNPISGHNTLYWYLQNLGQGPELLIRYENEEAVDDSQLPKDRFSAERLKGVDSTLKIQPAELGDSAVYLCASSLGGPVNVETQYFGPGTRLLVL.

In its sample, this clonotype was seen once. CDR3 sequence: CASGAPGQGAYEQYF. Here the CDR3 DNA reads TGTGCCAGCGGCGCCCCGGGACAGGGGGCCTACGAGCAGTACTTC. The genes are TRBV11-3 and TRBJ2-7; 11 bases fit TRBD1. This CDR3 comprises 15 residues. The trim removed 8 bases at V and 2 bases at J, leaving 8 bases unmatched. Germline CDR1 is SGHNT and CDR2 is YENEEA.

The V and J genes are TRBV12-3 or TRBV12-4 and TRBJ1-1; 7 bases fit TRBD1. The CDR3 spans 15 residues. With 5 bases clipped from V and 1 base from J, the junction kept 7 bases outside the gene matches. The CDR3 nucleotides are TGTGCCAGCAGTCGCCAGACAGGGCAGAACACTGAAGCTTTCTTT. It codes for CASSRQTGQNTEAFF.

The chain recombines TRBV6-1 with TRBJ2-7; D is perhaps TRBD1 (6 bases). The CDR3 covers 16 residues. V lost 6 bases to trimming and J lost 3 bases, with 21 bases between them. Germline V lookup: CDR1 MNHNS, CDR2 SASEGT. The CDR3 spells CASRRSRTVLNYEQYF. The CDR3 DNA reads TGTGCCAGCAGGAGGAGTCGGACAGTGCTAAACTACGAGCAGTACTTC.

A few counts support this clonotype. The chain carries TRBV27 and TRBJ1-6, with 8 bases aligning to TRBD1. Germline trimming cut 5 bases from V and 7 bases from J; bases unmatched to any gene: 7. The CDR3 spans 15 residues. Germline CDR1 is MNHEY and CDR2 is SMNVEV (reference sequence). CDR3 residues: CASSTRGRGNSPLHF. In nucleotides, the CDR3 is TGTGCCAGCAGTACCAGGGGGCGCGGGAATTCACCCCTCCACTTT.

DNA for the CDR3: TGTGCCAGTAGTTTTGGCCCTCAAAGCTCTGGAAACACCATATATTTT. This sequence encodes CASSFGPQSSGNTIYF. The chain couples TRBV19 to TRBJ1-3; D not resolved. The CDR3 consists of 16 residues. Per germline, CDR1 LNHDA and CDR2 SQIVND (reference sequence). Trimming shortened V by 5 bases and J by 0 bases, and 14 bases separated the two germline ends.

DNA for the CDR3: TGTGCCAGCAGTTTAGACAGGTCCAATGAAAAACTGTTTTTT. This sequence encodes CASSLDRSNEKLFF. The chain has TRBV12-3 or TRBV12-4 and TRBJ1-4; maybe TRBD1 (5 bases). The CDR3 spans 14 residues. Trimming pared 1 base from V and 5 bases from J, leaving 8 bases between.

This clonotype was seen a handful of times. This chain uses TRBV11-2 with TRBJ1-6; 10 bases align to TRBD1. The length of the CDR3 is 13 residues. In germline, CDR1 is SGHAT, CDR2 FQNNGV. V dropped 6 bases and J dropped 10; count of bases not matched to a gene: 3. The CDR3: CASRPGQGSPLHF. The CDR3 region has the DNA TGTGCCAGCAGACCGGGACAGGGGTCACCCCTCCACTTT. Together with reference TRBV11-2 and TRBJ1-6, the CDR3 gives the full variable domain: EAGVAQSPRYKIIEKRQSVAFWCNPISGHATLYWYQQILGQGPKLLIQFQNNGVVDDSQLPKDRFSAERLKGVDSTLKIQPAKLEDSAVYLCASRPGQGSPLHFGNGTRLTVT.

The gene calls are TRBV10-3 and TRBJ1-1; 11 bases map to TRBD1. The CDR3 totals 13 residues. Trimming removed 9 bases from V and 5 bases from J; junction bases left unmatched: 5. Germline CDR1 is ENHRY and CDR2 is SYGVKD. Here the CDR3 reads CAIGQGADTEAFF. CDR3 sequence (DNA): TGTGCCATAGGACAGGGGGCTGATACTGAAGCTTTCTTT.

V gene TRBV12-3 or TRBV12-4 combines with J gene TRBJ1-5; 7 bases match TRBD1. V was clipped by 1 base and J by 7 bases; unmatched bases: 4. The CDR3 contains 14 residues. The CDR3 spells CASSLGTGEQPQHF. The CDR3 DNA sequence: TGTGCCAGCAGTTTAGGGACAGGTGAACAGCCCCAGCATTTT.

The chain combines TRBV7-6 with TRBJ1-1, with 9 nucleotides matching TRBD1. The V and J ends lost 3 bases and 5 bases, in that order; junction bases with no gene match: 13. The CDR3 contains 17 residues. CDR1 is SGHVS and CDR2 is FNYEAQ in the germline V gene. CDR3 sequence: CASSFTPLGTGSTEAFF. For the CDR3, the DNA is TGTGCCAGCAGCTTCACTCCGTTGGGGACAGGGTCGACTGAAGCTTTCTTT. Using reference TRBV7-6 and TRBJ1-1 for the parts outside the CDR3, the full variable domain is GAGVSQSPRYKVTKRGQDVALRCDPISGHVSLYWYRQALGQGPEFLTYFNYEAQQDKSGLPNDRFSAERPEGSISTLTIQRTEQRDSAMYRCASSFTPLGTGSTEAFFGQGTRLTVV.

The J gene is TRBJ1-6, the V gene TRBV19; D is unresolved. This CDR3 comprises 15 residues. The germline V gene encodes CDR1 LNHDA and CDR2 SQIVND (reference sequence). Between the trimmed V and J ends, which lost 2 bases and 13 bases, there was a span of 18 bases. The CDR3 DNA is TGTGCCAGTAGTATAAGACGACGGCAAGGTGCGCCCCTCCACTTT. Protein: CASSIRRRQGAPLHF.

The rearrangement uses TRBV20-1 and TRBJ2-5; TRBD2 might be the D (6 bases). Trimming stripped 5 bases from V and 2 bases from J, with 15 bases between. This CDR3 comprises 14 residues. The germline CDR1 and CDR2 sequences are DFQATT and SNEGSKA (reference sequence). The CDR3 DNA follows: TGCAGTGCTCCCCGGGGAGGCAGACAAGAGACCCAGTACTTC. Translation: CSAPRGGRQETQYF.

The rearrangement links TRBV2 to TRBJ1-2; weak D call: TRBD1 (5 bases). V dropped 4 bases and J dropped 6 bases, with 12 bases sitting between them. Looked up from germline, CDR1 is SNHLY and CDR2 is FYNNEI. This CDR3 region has 13 residues. The CDR3: CASSVQGGDGYTF. CDR3 DNA: TGTGCCAGCAGTGTGCAGGGAGGGGATGGCTACACCTTC.

The chain has TRBV5-5 and TRBJ1-1; weak D call: TRBD1 (5 bases). This CDR3 has 15 residues. V lost 0 bases and J lost 0, with 9 bases in between. The germline V gene has CDR1 SGHKS and CDR2 YYEKEE (reference sequence). DNA for the CDR3: TGTGCCAGCAGCTTGGATCCAGGGTTGAACACTGAAGCTTTCTTT. This sequence encodes CASSLDPGLNTEAFF.

The V gene is TRBV5-1, the J gene TRBJ1-2, with TRBD1 matching 7 bases. CDR1 and CDR2 (germline): SGHRS, YFSETQ. The CDR3 loop spans 14 amino acids. Unmatched junction bases numbered 5, after V lost 3 bases and J lost 3 bases. CDR3 in amino acids: CASSYPTGDYGYTF. The CDR3 coding sequence is TGCGCCAGCAGCTATCCTACAGGGGACTATGGCTACACCTTC.

This clonotype was observed a handful of times. This chain's CDR3 is CASSLGTSGGAWYF. DNA for the CDR3: TGTGCCAGCAGTCTCGGGACTAGCGGGGGGGCATGGTATTTT. The chain links TRBV27 to TRBJ2-3; TRBD2 aligns across 16 bases. CDR3 length: 14 residues. The V segment lost 5 bases and the J segment 14 bases; nucleotides outside the gene matches: 7. Germline V CDR1 and CDR2: MNHEY, SMNVEV (reference sequence).